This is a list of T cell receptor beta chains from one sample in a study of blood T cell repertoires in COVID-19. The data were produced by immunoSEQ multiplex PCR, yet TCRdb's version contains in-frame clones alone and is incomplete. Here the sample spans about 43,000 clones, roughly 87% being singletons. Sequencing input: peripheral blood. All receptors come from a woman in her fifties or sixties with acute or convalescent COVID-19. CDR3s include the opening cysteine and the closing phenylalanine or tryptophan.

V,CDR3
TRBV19,CASSRGKTGMNSPLHF
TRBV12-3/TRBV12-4,CASRRLGEQFF
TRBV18,CASLDSGGAANEQFF
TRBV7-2,CASSLGRGGRGEQFF
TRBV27,CASSGTGSGPLHF
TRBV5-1,CASKGTGNYGYTF
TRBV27,CASSLVTNTEAFF
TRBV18,CASSPEQVNTEAFF
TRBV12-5,CASGLVLDEQYF
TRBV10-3,CAINGRGNEQFF
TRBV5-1,CASSLGGAIYNEQFF
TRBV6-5,CASSYSIQIMNTEAFF
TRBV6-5,CASRSVLGDTQYF
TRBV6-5,CASSHAGGEVEAFF
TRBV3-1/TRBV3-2,CASSYAGPQETQYF
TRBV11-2,CASSFRQGSSPLHF
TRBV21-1,CASSKGGRAPYEQYF
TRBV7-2,CASSLGGNTGELFF
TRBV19,CASKQVMNTEAFF
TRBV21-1,CASSRKDRGGDEQYF
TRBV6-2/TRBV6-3,CASSNSGTGVQPQHF
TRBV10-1,CASSESGAHGYTF
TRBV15,CATSGTRGVGSPLHF
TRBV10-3,CATSEGMKVSYNEQFF
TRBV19,CASSDGTGGPPQHF
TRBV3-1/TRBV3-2,CASSQDKGQGRTEAFF
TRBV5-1,CASSLARGGEQFF
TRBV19,CASSPGRNNEQFF
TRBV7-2,CASSLGGGVLTEAFF
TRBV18,CASSPSSNQPQHF
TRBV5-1,CASSLDGQGAKGYTF
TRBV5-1,CASSLEGTGITEKLFF
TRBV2,CASSPTLGLAREQYF
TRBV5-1,CASSLASGNTEAFF
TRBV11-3,CASSLMGRGLMTDTQYF
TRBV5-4,CASSLKGRRAFF
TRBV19,CASSVTVSTEAFF
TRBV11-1,CASSLRRGTEAFF
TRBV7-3,CASSLITRLAANTGELFF
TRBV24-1,CATSHDGDDTQYF
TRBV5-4,CASTRQGRSYEQYF
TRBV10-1,CASRTGGTAVLEQYF
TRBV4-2,CASSQQDRVQFLNTEAFF
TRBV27,CASRMGLVAYEQYF
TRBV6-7,CASSSPGQGDYGYTF
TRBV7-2,CASSSQILYEQYF